These 27 T cell receptor beta chains were sequenced from one sample in a study of Ad26.COV2.S vaccination and SARS-CoV-2 variants. Treatment meaning: 19 received Ad26.COV2.S at low or high dose, single or two shots; 5 received placebo; per-sample allocation not given. Repertoires come from day 63 after the first vaccine or placebo injection. The protocol was immunoSEQ multiplex PCR, while the TCRdb copy is restricted to in-frame clones and leaves out a portion. The sample has approximately 280,000 clones, over 75% seen once. The sample in question was peripheral blood, obtained in a trial of Ad26.COV2.S vaccine versus placebo. These receptors were obtained from a person between 18 and 65 years old who received the Ad26.COV2.S COVID-19 vaccine or a placebo.

The V and J genes are TRBV7-8 and TRBJ1-4, with 8 bases identical to TRBD1. The CDR3 runs 15 residues. Germline trimming cut 4 bases from V and 6 bases from J; bases unmatched to any gene: 7. Germline loops: CDR1 SGHVS, CDR2 FQNEAQ. CDR3 in DNA: TGTGCCAGCAGCTACCAGGGGGCGAGACATGAAAAACTGTTTTTT. Protein sequence: CASSYQGARHEKLFF.

The chain carries TRBV5-1 and TRBJ1-1; TRBD1 is a possible D gene (5 bases). The CDR3 sequence is 12 residues long. Germline V gene lookup returns CDR1 SGHRS and CDR2 YFSETQ. V was pared by 0 bases and J by 11 bases, with 11 bases between. CDR3 region: CASSLGAGDAFF. The CDR3 nucleotides are TGCGCCAGCAGCTTGGGTGCCGGGGACGCTTTCTTT.

This clone was observed a few times. This chain joins TRBV7-9 and TRBJ1-1; the D is unclear. The length of the CDR3 is 14 residues. The germline CDR1 and CDR2 sequences are SEHNR and FQNEAQ (reference sequence). Trimming stripped 1 base from V and 1 base from J, with 7 bases between. In DNA form, the CDR3 reads TGTGCCAGCAGCTTAGGTGGGCAGAACACTGAAGCTTTCTTT. Translation gives CASSLGGQNTEAFF.

The V gene is TRBV6-5, the J gene TRBJ1-5; D may be TRBD1 (6 bases). The CDR3 is 14 residues long. V was clipped by 4 bases and J by 7 bases, with 14 bases between them. Germline CDR1 is MNHEY and CDR2 is SVGAGI. This CDR3 is CASSLMWGQQPQHF. The DNA for the CDR3 is TGTGCCAGCAGTTTAATGTGGGGGCAACAGCCCCAGCATTTT.

This chain uses TRBV3-1 (or the pseudogene TRBV3-2) with TRBJ1-2; 7 nucleotides line up with TRBD1. The V segment lost 2 bases and the J segment 8 bases; nucleotides outside the gene matches: 5. The length of the CDR3 is 13 residues. Per germline, CDR1 LGHDT and CDR2 YNNKEL (reference sequence). This chain's CDR3 is CASSQFGGGGYTF. CDR3 in DNA: TGTGCCAGCAGCCAATTTGGAGGGGGCGGCTACACCTTC.

This chain uses TRBV4-3 with TRBJ1-6; the D gene is possibly TRBD1 (5 bases). Deletions cut 4 bases from V and 7 bases from J, with 14 bases between. CDR3 length equals 15 residues. The germline gives CDR1 LGHNA, CDR2 YSLEER. The CDR3 nucleotides are TGCGCCAGCAGCCTAGTTAGGGGCAACAATTCACCCCTCCACTTT. Its protein product is CASSLVRGNNSPLHF.

The chain has TRBV14 and TRBJ2-3, with 8 bases aligning to TRBD1. This CDR3 spans 16 amino acids. Losses at the gene ends were 0 bases for V and 3 bases for J; bases not matched to a gene: 5. Germline V gene data show CDR1 as SGHDN and CDR2 as FVKESK. CDR3 sequence (DNA): TGTGCCAGCAGCCAAGAGGGCAGGGGGCGAACAGATACGCAGTATTTT. Residues: CASSQEGRGRTDTQYF.

The genes are TRBV27 and TRBJ2-3; D gene unclear. Germline V CDR1 and CDR2: MNHEY, SMNVEV (reference sequence). Trimming shortened V by 6 bases and J by 0 bases, and 10 bases separated the two germline ends. CDR3 length equals 14 residues. The CDR3 coding sequence is TGTGCCAGCAGCCTAACATCTAGCACAGATACGCAGTATTTT. It encodes CASSLTSSTDTQYF.

The chain combines TRBV12-5 with TRBJ1-5; the D gene is possibly TRBD1 (6 bases). Trimming shortened V by 0 bases and J by 10 bases, and 16 bases separated the two germline ends. Germline lookup yields CDR1 LGHNT and CDR2 FRNRAP. The CDR3 sequence is 15 residues long. The chain's CDR3 is CASGLVSRGRGPQHF. The CDR3, as DNA: TGTGCTAGTGGTTTGGTAAGCAGGGGAAGAGGACCCCAGCATTTT. Based on the CDR3 plus reference TRBV12-5 and TRBJ1-5, the full variable domain is DARVTQTPRHKVTEMGQEVTMRCQPILGHNTVFWYRQTMMQGLELLAYFRNRAPLDDSGMPKDRFSAEMPDATLATLKIQPSEPRDSAVYFCASGLVSRGRGPQHFGDGTRLSIL.

The rearrangement joins TRBV7-2 to TRBJ2-5, with D uncertain. This CDR3 spans 13 amino acids. V was clipped by 3 bases and J by 4 bases, with 9 bases between them. Germline loops: CDR1 SGHTA, CDR2 FQGNSA. Here the CDR3 reads CASSLVERETQYF. The CDR3, as DNA: TGTGCCAGCAGCTTGGTAGAGCGAGAGACCCAGTACTTC.

In DNA form, the CDR3 reads TGCAGCGTTGAAGTAGGGAACACTGAAGCTTTCTTT. Translation: CSVEVGNTEAFF. The rearrangement uses TRBV29-1 and TRBJ1-1; D not resolved. CDR1 and CDR2 from the germline V gene are SQVTM and ANQGSEA. The CDR3 sequence is 12 residues long. V lost 1 base, J lost 1 base, and 4 bases lay in between.

The J gene is TRBJ2-1, the V gene TRBV27; the D gene is possibly TRBD2 (6 bases). Trimming cost V 3 bases and J 9 bases, with 15 bases left between them. The CDR3 spans 14 residues. Germline V gene lookup returns CDR1 MNHEY and CDR2 SMNVEV (reference sequence). CDR3 nucleotides: TGTGCCAGCAGTTTGTTAACGGGAGAGCTTGAGCAGTTCTTC. Its translation is CASSLLTGELEQFF.

The chain employs TRBV4-1 and TRBJ2-3, with TRBD2 identical over 14 bases. This CDR3 has 19 amino acids. V shed 0 bases and J 5 bases; nucleotides not matched to a gene: 10. Germline V gene data show CDR1 as MGHRA and CDR2 as YSYEKL. CDR3 in DNA: TGCGCCAGCAGCCAAGAGACTAGCGGGAGGGGGGGAATAGGAGATACGCAGTATTTT. Translation gives CASSQETSGRGGIGDTQYF.

The chain combines TRBV4-1 with TRBJ2-1, with D perhaps matching TRBD2 (5 bases). This CDR3 region has 13 residues. The germline V gene has CDR1 MGHRA and CDR2 YSYEKL. V was shortened by 8 bases and J by 0 bases, with 8 bases between the two germline ends. The CDR3 here is CASDYSSYNEQFF. The CDR3 nucleotides read TGCGCCAGCGACTATAGCTCCTACAATGAGCAGTTCTTC.

This sequence joins TRBV11-2 and TRBJ1-2; the D is unclear. The V end was cut by 2 bases, the J end by 1 base, with 8 bases between. This CDR3 is built from 14 residues. Looked up from germline, CDR1 is SGHAT and CDR2 is FQNNGV. The CDR3 DNA reads as TGTGCCAGCAGCTTACAAGGATTTAACTATGGCTACACCTTC. It encodes CASSLQGFNYGYTF.

The chain combines TRBV28 with TRBJ1-2; D is possibly TRBD1 (5 bases). The ends were cut back, 1 base at V and 4 bases at J, with 10 bases in the middle. The CDR3 has 14 amino acids. CDR1 is MDHEN and CDR2 is SYDVKM in the germline V gene. This chain's CDR3 is CASSLLGRTYGYTF. CDR3 bases: TGTGCCAGCAGTTTATTGGGACGAACCTATGGCTACACCTTC.

This chain uses TRBV4-1 with TRBJ2-1; a weak D match, TRBD2 (5 bases). CDR1 and CDR2 (germline): MGHRA, YSYEKL. CDR3 length: 17 residues. Trimming stripped 0 bases from V and 4 bases from J, with 16 bases between. CDR3 nucleotides: TGCGCCAGCAGCCAAGATTCCGCCCCCACGGGATACAATGAGCAGTTCTTC. It encodes CASSQDSAPTGYNEQFF.

V is TRBV5-4 and J is TRBJ2-3, with a tentative D call TRBD1 (7 bases). V was shortened by 0 bases and J by 4 bases, with 9 bases between the two germline ends. From germline, CDR1 is SGHNT and CDR2 YYREEE (reference sequence). The CDR3 loop spans 14 amino acids. The DNA of the CDR3 is TGTGCCAGCAGCTTGGTCAGGGGGGCAGATACGCAGTATTTT. This sequence encodes CASSLVRGADTQYF. Based on the CDR3 plus reference TRBV5-4 and TRBJ2-3, the full variable domain is ETGVTQSPTHLIKTRGQQVTLRCSSQSGHNTVSWYQQALGQGPQFIFQYYREEENGRGNFPPRFSGLQFPNYSSELNVNALELDDSALYLCASSLVRGADTQYFGPGTRLTVL.

This clone was recorded many times. This chain connects TRBV7-9 to TRBJ2-5; D might be TRBD2 (5 bases). From germline, CDR1 is SEHNR and CDR2 FQNEAQ (reference sequence). The CDR3 sequence is 14 residues long. The germline V and J ends were trimmed by 4 bases and 3 bases, with 12 bases remaining between them. The CDR3, as DNA: TGTGCCAGCAGCTGGGGTGTGGGAGAAGAGACCCAGTACTTC. It is translated as CASSWGVGEETQYF.

This clone was counted a few times. The chain carries TRBV2 and TRBJ2-7; D is unclear. In germline, CDR1 is SNHLY, CDR2 FYNNEI. The CDR3 has 13 amino acids. V was pared by 3 bases and J by 4 bases, with 10 bases between. The CDR3 loop is CASSEGTPYEQYF. DNA for the CDR3: TGTGCCAGCAGTGAGGGCACCCCTTACGAGCAGTACTTC.

The genes are TRBV4-3 and TRBJ1-5, with D possibly matching TRBD1 (6 bases). Germline V CDR1 and CDR2: LGHNA, YSLEER. The CDR3 loop spans 15 amino acids. V lost 0 bases and J lost 1, with 7 bases in between. CDR3 loop: CASSQETGSNQPQHF. CDR3 bases: TGCGCCAGCAGCCAAGAAACAGGGAGCAATCAGCCCCAGCATTTT.

The chain couples TRBV2 to TRBJ2-3; 11 nucleotides align to TRBD2. CDR3 length: 18 residues. CDR1 is SNHLY and CDR2 is FYNNEI in the germline V gene. Germline trimming cut 0 bases from V and 0 bases from J; bases unmatched to any gene: 5. The CDR3 DNA follows: TGTGCCAGCAGTGAAGCTAGCGGGGGGGCCTGGAGCACAGATACGCAGTATTTT. Translating it yields CASSEASGGAWSTDTQYF.

The chain uses TRBV5-1 and TRBJ2-3; no definite D call. This CDR3 is built from 14 residues. Trimming stripped 4 bases from V and 0 bases from J, with 9 bases between. Germline CDR1 reads SGHRS; CDR2 reads YFSETQ. The CDR3 DNA reads as TGCGCCAGCAGCCCGGACCCTAGCACAGATACGCAGTATTTT. Amino acid sequence: CASSPDPSTDTQYF.

The chain recombines TRBV7-6 with TRBJ2-3; 10 bases map to TRBD2. This CDR3 is 17 amino acids long. Germline V gene sequence: CDR1 SGHVS, CDR2 FNYEAQ. V shed 2 bases, J shed 2 bases, and the junction held 7 bases outside the gene matches. CDR3 DNA sequence: TGTGCCAGCAGCTTAAGTACCCTAGCGGGGGTCACAGATACGCAGTATTTT. Translated, it gives CASSLSTLAGVTDTQYF.

On this clone: At one of its ends the junction is not consistent with the germline gene, which may arise from a read error. J is TRBJ2-3 and V is TRBV7-2; 9 bases agree with TRBD2. Germline CDR1 and CDR2: SGHTA and FQGNSA. This CDR3 has 15 residues. The DNA of the CDR3 is TGTGCCAGCAGCCTAGCGGGGCGAAAACCAGATACGCAGTATTTT. Amino acid sequence: CASSLAGRKPDTQYF. Variable domain in full (rest from reference TRBV7-2 and TRBJ2-3): GAGVSQSPSNKVTEKGKDVELRCDPISGHTALYWYRQSLGQGLEFLIYFQGNSAPDKSGLPSDRFSAERTGGSVSTLTIQRTQQEDSAVYLCASSLAGRKPDTQYFGPGTRLTVL.

V usage is TRBV7-8 and J usage is TRBJ1-1; TRBD1 agrees at 10 bases. In germline, CDR1 is SGHVS, CDR2 FQNEAQ. V lost 5 bases to trimming and J lost 6 bases; unmatched junction nucleotides: 3. CDR3 length: 13 amino acids. The CDR3 spells CASSRDRGSEAFF. CDR3 nucleotides: TGTGCCAGCAGCCGGGACAGGGGCTCTGAAGCTTTCTTT.

The V gene is TRBV5-1, the J gene TRBJ2-5; 7 bases are a match to TRBD1. V shed 4 bases, J shed 2 bases, and the junction held 8 bases outside the gene matches. This CDR3 region has 15 residues. CDR1 SGHRS and CDR2 YFSETQ come from the germline V gene. DNA of the CDR3: TGCGCCAGCAGCGCGACAGGGATAGGGCAAGAGACCCAGTACTTC. Its translation: CASSATGIGQETQYF.